Presented here are 23 T cell receptor beta chains from one specimen sequenced in a study of blood T cell repertoires in COVID-19. Measured with immunoSEQ multiplex PCR; TCRdb has only the in-frame clones, and not every one. The sample shows fewer than 300,000 clones, over 75% of them seen only once. Sequencing was carried out using peripheral blood. The origin of the receptors is a human donor with COVID-19, enrolled during active disease. The donor label of this sample is uncertain.

The chain links TRBV29-1 to TRBJ2-3; 8 nucleotides agree with TRBD1. Trimming took 3 bases from V and 1 from J; bases not matched to a gene: 9. CDR1 is SQVTM, CDR2 ANQGSEA, per germline. This CDR3 has 16 amino acids. The CDR3 DNA reads TGCAGCGTTGAGAGTTTGGACAGGGCGGGCACAGATACGCAGTATTTT. This translates into CSVESLDRAGTDTQYF.

The chain links TRBV9 to TRBJ2-2; TRBD1 agrees at 8 bases. Germline loops: CDR1 SGDLS, CDR2 YYNGEE. V lost 1 base to trimming and J lost 1 base; unmatched junction nucleotides: 3. The CDR3 is 16 amino acids. CDR3: CASSVFGQGNTGELFF. As DNA, the CDR3 is TGTGCCAGCAGCGTATTCGGACAGGGGAACACCGGGGAGCTGTTTTTT.

The V and J genes are TRBV30 and TRBJ2-2; tentatively, D is TRBD1 (5 bases). The germline CDR1 and CDR2 sequences are GTSNPN and SVGIG (reference sequence). The CDR3 loop spans 13 amino acids. V dropped 3 bases and J dropped 6 bases, with 11 bases sitting between them. CDR3 sequence reads: CAWSLRVSGELFF. Written as DNA, the CDR3 is TGTGCCTGGAGCCTCAGGGTCTCCGGGGAGCTGTTTTTT.

The genes are TRBV7-3 and TRBJ2-1; TRBD1 matches 11 bases. Germline trimming cut 1 base from V and 8 bases from J; bases unmatched to any gene: 7. Germline V gene data show CDR1 as SGHTA and CDR2 as FQGTGA. CDR3 size: 16 residues. CDR3 nucleotide sequence: TGTGCCAGCAGCTTAATTGGGACAGGGGGTTTCTATGAGCAGTTCTTC. It encodes CASSLIGTGGFYEQFF.

The V gene is TRBV27, the J gene TRBJ2-3; 8 bases line up with TRBD2. V dropped 6 bases and J dropped 5; count of bases not matched to a gene: 13. The CDR3 length is 16 residues. Per the germline V gene, CDR1 is MNHEY and CDR2 is SMNVEV (reference sequence). The chain's CDR3 is CASSLIGRAVVDTQYF. As DNA, the CDR3 is TGTGCCAGCAGCCTAATCGGGAGGGCCGTGGTAGATACGCAGTATTTT.

This clone showed up just once. The gene calls are TRBV24-1 and TRBJ2-1; 11 bases map to TRBD2. In germline, CDR1 is KGHDR, CDR2 SFDVKD. With 4 bases clipped from V and 5 bases from J, the junction kept 6 bases outside the gene matches. The CDR3 loop spans 16 amino acids. CDR3 residues: CATSDLGLAVDNEQFF. CDR3 bases: TGTGCCACCAGTGACCTGGGACTAGCGGTTGACAATGAGCAGTTCTTC.

This chain joins TRBV28 and TRBJ2-7; TRBD1 matches at 8 bases. This CDR3 region has 15 residues. Germline CDR1 and CDR2: MDHEN and SYDVKM. J lost 3 bases, V lost 5 bases, and 9 bases had no gene match. As DNA, the CDR3 is TGTGCCAGCAGTAGGACAGGGTCGGCCTTCTACGAGCAGTACTTC. Protein product: CASSRTGSAFYEQYF.

In its sample, this clone was seen a few times. This chain joins TRBV19 and TRBJ1-1, with D maybe TRBD1 (5 bases). CDR1 LNHDA and CDR2 SQIVND come from the germline V gene (reference sequence). This CDR3 is built from 14 residues. V lost 7 bases, J lost 0 bases, and 12 bases lay in between. The CDR3 DNA reads as TGTGCCAGTACCCCCAGGGAGGTGAACACTGAAGCTTTCTTT. Protein sequence: CASTPREVNTEAFF.

V usage is TRBV20-1 and J usage is TRBJ1-2; maybe TRBD1 (6 bases). The germline V and J ends were trimmed by 3 bases and 1 base, with 15 bases remaining between them. Per the germline V gene, CDR1 is DFQATT and CDR2 is SNEGSKA (reference sequence). This CDR3 spans 15 amino acids. CDR3 amino acids: CSASWGGRLNYGYTF. The CDR3 coding sequence is TGCAGTGCTAGTTGGGGGGGCCGGCTTAACTATGGCTACACCTTC.

This chain connects TRBV29-1 to TRBJ1-3, with D hard to call. The CDR3 covers 12 residues. Germline CDR1 is SQVTM and CDR2 is ANQGSEA. Trimming pared 5 bases from V and 0 bases from J, leaving 5 bases between. CDR3: CSVTVSGNTIYF. The CDR3 region has the DNA TGCAGCGTTACAGTCTCTGGAAACACCATATATTTT.

The chain is built from TRBV15 and TRBJ2-3, with TRBD1 matching 9 bases. The CDR3 spans 16 residues. Germline V CDR1 and CDR2: LNHNV, YYDKDF (reference sequence). V lost 1 base, J lost 6 bases, and 8 bases stayed unmatched. CDR3 protein: CATSRVAGQGIDTQYF. Written as DNA, the CDR3 is TGTGCCACCAGCAGAGTTGCGGGACAGGGTATCGATACGCAGTATTTT.

The gene calls are TRBV19 and TRBJ2-3; TRBD2 aligns across 9 bases. The length of the CDR3 is 14 residues. The trim removed 8 bases at V and 10 bases at J, leaving 13 bases unmatched. Germline CDR1 LNHDA, CDR2 SQIVND (reference sequence). CDR3 nucleotides: TGTGCCAGTTCATTTATTAACGAGCGGGAGGCGCAGTATTTT. Encoded protein: CASSFINEREAQYF.

The J gene is TRBJ2-7, the V gene TRBV30, with D unclear. The V gene's germline CDR1 is GTSNPN and CDR2 SVGIG (reference sequence). Trimming took 1 base from V and 7 from J, leaving 8 bases between them. The CDR3 consists of 11 residues. The chain's CDR3 is CAWSAPLEQYF. The CDR3 DNA reads TGTGCCTGGAGTGCCCCCCTGGAGCAGTACTTC. The full variable domain, with the rest looked up from reference TRBV30 and TRBJ2-7, is SQTIHQWPATLVQPVGSPLSLECTVEGTSNPNLYWYRQAAGRGLQLLFYSVGIGQISSEVPQNLSASRPQDRQFILSSKKLLLSDSGFYLCAWSAPLEQYFGPGTRLTVT.

The chain couples TRBV29-1 to TRBJ2-1; D possibly corresponds to TRBD2 (5 bases). V lost 5 bases and J 0 bases, leaving 20 bases between the germline ends. CDR3 length: 17 amino acids. Per the germline V gene, CDR1 is SQVTM and CDR2 is ANQGSEA. DNA for the CDR3: TGCAGCGTTCCGCTTGTTACTAGTGCGAGCTCCTACAATGAGCAGTTCTTC. Protein: CSVPLVTSASSYNEQFF.

This chain joins TRBV9 and TRBJ1-2, with TRBD1 matching over 7 bases. This CDR3 is 14 amino acids long. V shed 1 base, J shed 8 bases, and the junction held 8 bases outside the gene matches. The germline V gene has CDR1 SGDLS and CDR2 YYNGEE. CDR3 in DNA: TGTGCCAGCAGCGTAAGTGGGACAGCACAAGGCTACACCTTC. Its translation is CASSVSGTAQGYTF.

The chain joins TRBV30 to TRBJ1-2; unclear D gene. This CDR3 contains 13 residues. The V gene lost 3 bases and the J gene lost 8 bases, with 16 bases spanning the gap. Germline CDR1 is GTSNPN and CDR2 is SVGIG (reference sequence). The CDR3 here is CAWSAGGGRGYTF. CDR3 bases: TGTGCCTGGAGCGCCGGCGGAGGGCGAGGCTACACCTTC.

The chain employs TRBV14 and TRBJ1-2; no clear D gene. CDR3 length: 14 amino acids. CDR1 is SGHDN, CDR2 FVKESK, per germline. Trimming removed 0 bases from V and 8 bases from J, with 13 bases in between. CDR3 in amino acids: CASSQDFSGIGYTF. The CDR3 nucleotides read TGTGCCAGCAGCCAAGATTTCTCGGGGATCGGCTACACCTTC.

This rearrangement joins TRBV28 to TRBJ2-7; TRBD2 matches 14 bases. This CDR3 is 17 amino acids long. CDR1 is MDHEN, CDR2 SYDVKM, per germline. J gave up 5 bases and V 3 bases, and 9 bases lay outside the gene matches. Here the CDR3 reads CASSFPGGTSGRNEQYF. The CDR3 bases are TGTGCCAGCAGTTTTCCAGGCGGGACTAGCGGGAGAAACGAGCAGTACTTC.

The sample holds a few counts of this clone. This CDR3 is CAIKAPGQVEEKLFF. As DNA, the CDR3 is TGTGCCATCAAAGCCCCGGGACAGGTTGAAGAAAAACTGTTTTTT. The chain joins TRBV2 to TRBJ1-4; 8 bases are a match to TRBD1. Germline V gene data show CDR1 as SNHLY and CDR2 as FYNNEI. CDR3 length: 15 residues. With V trimmed by 10 bases and J by 8 bases, 15 bases remained unmatched.

The rearrangement uses TRBV7-9 and TRBJ1-2, with 7 bases aligning to TRBD1. The CDR3 extends over 15 amino acids. V was clipped by 3 bases and J by 5 bases; unmatched bases: 9. Germline V gene sequence: CDR1 SEHNR, CDR2 FQNEAQ (reference sequence). The CDR3 region is CASSFTSRGPYGYTF. The DNA of the CDR3 is TGTGCCAGCAGCTTCACCTCTAGGGGGCCGTATGGCTACACCTTC. Looking up the rest from reference TRBV7-9 and TRBJ1-2 gives the full variable domain: DTGVSQNPRHKITKRGQNVTFRCDPISEHNRLYWYRQTLGQGPEFLTYFQNEAQLEKSRLLSDRFSAERPKGSFSTLEIQRTEQGDSAMYLCASSFTSRGPYGYTFGSGTRLTVV.

The chain couples TRBV19 to TRBJ2-7; 9 bases match TRBD2. Trimming took 3 bases from V and 5 from J; bases not matched to a gene: 5. Germline V gene lookup returns CDR1 LNHDA and CDR2 SQIVND (reference sequence). This CDR3 comprises 14 residues. The CDR3 DNA follows: TGTGCCAGTAGTATTATGTCTAGCGGGAACGAGCAGTACTTC. The encoded protein is CASSIMSSGNEQYF.

The chain carries TRBV6-1 and TRBJ2-2; 9 bases fit TRBD1. The CDR3 runs 18 residues. V lost 4 bases to trimming and J lost 4 bases; unmatched junction nucleotides: 13. Germline V CDR1 and CDR2: MNHNS, SASEGT. The CDR3 region has the DNA TGTGCCAGCAGTGGCTTAGGATTATCGGGACAGGGCACCGGGGAGCTGTTTTTT. It codes for CASSGLGLSGQGTGELFF.

The chain combines TRBV5-4 with TRBJ1-5; maybe TRBD1 (6 bases). The germline gives CDR1 SGHNT, CDR2 YYREEE (reference sequence). The CDR3 loop spans 14 amino acids. V lost 3 bases, J lost 6 bases, and 13 bases lay in between. The CDR3 protein is CASSWGGAGQPQHF. The CDR3 DNA reads TGTGCCAGCAGCTGGGGGGGGGCCGGTCAGCCCCAGCATTTT.